The T cell receptor (beta chain) under discussion was sequenced for a study of T-cell memory formation after mild COVID-19. Overall study context: TCR clusters were mostly donor specific.

Broader study findings: The authors left the SARS-CoV-2 specificity of second-wave clones peaking on day 37 unconfirmed. In pre-infection memory, a portion of responding clones appeared, which suggested that cross-reactive memory joined.

TCRdb fed the 5' RACE reads into MiXCR, producing one record per CDR3 protein. The data hold 150,000 to 200,000 distinct CDR3 sequences, with about a fifth observed a single time. About this clonotype itself: Its antigen is undetermined.

The clonotype originates from an adult woman who had mild COVID-19 (a few samples of this study predate the infection). Cell type and time point are not known. Sequenced: PBMCs or a T cell subset sorted from them (not recorded which).

The DNA of the CDR3 is TGTGCCAGCAGCCTAGGGACAGGGCACAATCAGCCCCAGCATTTT. The encoded protein is CASSLGTGHNQPQHF. This chain uses TRBV6-5 with TRBJ1-5; TRBD1 aligns across 9 bases. J gave up 3 bases and V 6 bases, and 6 bases lay outside the gene matches. CDR3 length: 15 residues. Germline V gene sequence: CDR1 MNHEY, CDR2 SVGAGI.